This T cell receptor beta chain came from a study of T cell responses to AZD1222 COVID-19 vaccine. Some clones are missing from TCRdb's copy, which holds only in-frame ones; the method was immunoSEQ multiplex PCR. This sample has around 200,000 clones, with about 91% found just once. This CDR3 spans 15 amino acids. The V end was cut by 4 bases, the J end by 0 bases, with 10 bases between. Germline-derived CDR1 and CDR2 are MDHEN and SYDVKM. The starting material was peripheral blood, obtained on day 0 of AZD1222 vaccination. This sequence originates from an adult in good health. The rearrangement joins TRBV28 to TRBJ1-5; D call uncertain. The CDR3 nucleotides are TGTGCCAGCAGTTCTCTCGGGCTTAGCAATCAGCCCCAGCATTTT. Translating gives CASSSLGLSNQPQHF.